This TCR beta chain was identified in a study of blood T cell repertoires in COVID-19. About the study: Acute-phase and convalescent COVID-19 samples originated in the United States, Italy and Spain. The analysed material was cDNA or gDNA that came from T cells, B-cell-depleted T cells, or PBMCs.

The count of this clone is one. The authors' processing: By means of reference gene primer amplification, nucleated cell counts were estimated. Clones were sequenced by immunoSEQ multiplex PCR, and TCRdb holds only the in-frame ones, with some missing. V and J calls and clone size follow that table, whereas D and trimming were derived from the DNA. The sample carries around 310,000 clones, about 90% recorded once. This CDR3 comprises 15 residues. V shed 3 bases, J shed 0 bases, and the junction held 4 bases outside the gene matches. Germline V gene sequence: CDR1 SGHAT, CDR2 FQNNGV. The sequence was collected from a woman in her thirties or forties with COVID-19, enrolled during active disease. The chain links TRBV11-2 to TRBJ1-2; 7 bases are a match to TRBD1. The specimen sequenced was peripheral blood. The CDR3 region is CASSFKGAANYGYTF. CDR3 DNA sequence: TGTGCCAGCAGCTTTAAGGGGGCAGCTAACTATGGCTACACCTTC.